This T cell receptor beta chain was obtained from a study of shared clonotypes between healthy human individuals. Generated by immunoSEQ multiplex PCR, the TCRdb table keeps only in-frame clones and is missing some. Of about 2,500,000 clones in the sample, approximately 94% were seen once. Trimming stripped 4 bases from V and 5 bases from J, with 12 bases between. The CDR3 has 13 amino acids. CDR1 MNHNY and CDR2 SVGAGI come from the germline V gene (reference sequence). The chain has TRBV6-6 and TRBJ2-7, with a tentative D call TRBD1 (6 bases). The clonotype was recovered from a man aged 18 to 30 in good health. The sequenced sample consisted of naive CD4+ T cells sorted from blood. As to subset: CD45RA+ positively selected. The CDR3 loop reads CASSSTAGDEQYF. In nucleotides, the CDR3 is TGTGCCAGCAGTTCCACCGCAGGGGACGAGCAGTACTTC.